The rows below give T cell receptor beta chains drawn from one sample of a study of cytomegalovirus exposure and HLA in healthy donors. Profiled with immunoSEQ multiplex PCR; TCRdb holds only in-frame clones, not every one. The table lists roughly 150,000 clones, about 85% of them singletons. The sequenced sample consisted of PBMCs. Source of these receptors: a woman aged 18-30 years in good health and CMV-seronegative. Each CDR3 is given with its conserved first and last residue. Fields, in order: D gene, J gene, V gene, clone size, CDR3 protein, CDR3 DNA. A D gene is named only where the DNA matches it firmly. Expanded clones get a size class; other rows say once, few or many, or leave the size out.

d_call: .; j_call: TRBJ1-1; v_call: TRBV9; clone_size: .; cdr3_aa: CASSVVTGLEAFF; cdr3_nt: TGTGCCAGCAGCGTAGTTACAGGGCTAGAGGCTTTCTTT
d_call: TRBD2; j_call: TRBJ2-1; v_call: TRBV2; clone_size: .; cdr3_aa: CASSRSGRANEQFF; cdr3_nt: TGTGCCAGCAGCCGTAGCGGGAGGGCAAATGAGCAGTTCTTC
d_call: .; j_call: TRBJ2-7; v_call: TRBV4-2; clone_size: .; cdr3_aa: CASSQEWGLTGEQYF; cdr3_nt: TGTGCCAGCAGCCAAGAGTGGGGGCTCACGGGGGAGCAGTACTTC
d_call: TRBD1; j_call: TRBJ1-5; v_call: TRBV18; clone_size: .; cdr3_aa: CASSRTTGAKTGNQPQHF; cdr3_nt: TGTGCCAGCTCCCGAACGACAGGGGCAAAGACCGGCAATCAGCCCCAGCATTTT
d_call: .; j_call: TRBJ2-3; v_call: TRBV2; clone_size: .; cdr3_aa: CASKKSFNTDTQYF; cdr3_nt: TGTGCCAGCAAGAAGAGTTTCAACACAGATACGCAGTATTTT
d_call: TRBD2; j_call: TRBJ2-7; v_call: TRBV9; clone_size: .; cdr3_aa: CASSATGTSLYEQYF; cdr3_nt: TGTGCCAGCAGCGCGACCGGGACTAGCCTCTACGAGCAGTACTTC
d_call: .; j_call: TRBJ2-3; v_call: TRBV11-2; clone_size: .; cdr3_aa: CASSPITGRRTDTQYF; cdr3_nt: TGTGCCAGCAGCCCCATAACAGGGAGACGCACAGATACGCAGTATTTT
d_call: TRBD2; j_call: TRBJ2-5; v_call: TRBV4-2; clone_size: .; cdr3_aa: CASSPRTSGGAAQETQYF; cdr3_nt: TGTGCCAGCAGCCCCCGGACTAGCGGGGGGGCAGCCCAAGAGACCCAGTACTTC
d_call: .; j_call: TRBJ2-2; v_call: TRBV28; clone_size: once; cdr3_aa: CASSWTPPGELFF; cdr3_nt: TGTGCCAGCAGTTGGACTCCTCCCGGGGAGCTGTTTTTT
d_call: TRBD1; j_call: TRBJ1-2; v_call: TRBV13; clone_size: .; cdr3_aa: CASSRQGASGYTF; cdr3_nt: TGTGCCAGCAGCCGACAGGGGGCGAGCGGCTACACCTTC
d_call: TRBD1; j_call: TRBJ1-4; v_call: TRBV13; clone_size: .; cdr3_aa: CASNEGGTAEKLFF; cdr3_nt: TGTGCCAGCAACGAAGGTGGGACAGCCGAAAAACTGTTTTTT
d_call: TRBD2; j_call: TRBJ2-7; v_call: TRBV6-4; clone_size: once; cdr3_aa: CASSLTSGEAYEQYF; cdr3_nt: TGTGCCAGCAGTCTGACTAGCGGGGAGGCCTACGAGCAGTACTTC
d_call: .; j_call: TRBJ1-2; v_call: TRBV13; clone_size: once; cdr3_aa: CASSEGRGLGYGYTF; cdr3_nt: TGTGCCAGCAGCGAGGGACGGGGGTTGGGGTATGGCTACACCTTC
d_call: .; j_call: TRBJ2-2; v_call: TRBV19; clone_size: .; cdr3_aa: CASSRQPLTGELFF; cdr3_nt: TGTGCCAGTAGTCGACAGCCCCTCACCGGGGAGCTGTTTTTT
d_call: .; j_call: TRBJ1-5; v_call: TRBV4-1; clone_size: once; cdr3_aa: CASSPPGGPIWQPQHF; cdr3_nt: TGCGCCAGCAGCCCCCCGGGGGGCCCAATCTGGCAGCCCCAGCATTTT
d_call: .; j_call: TRBJ2-3; v_call: TRBV5-1; clone_size: once; cdr3_aa: CASSPRASDTDTQYF; cdr3_nt: TGCGCCAGCAGCCCCCGGGCTAGCGACACAGATACGCAGTATTTT
d_call: TRBD1; j_call: TRBJ1-4; v_call: TRBV28; clone_size: few; cdr3_aa: CATQGGKGAEKLFF; cdr3_nt: TGTGCCACCCAGGGGGGAAAGGGGGCTGAAAAACTGTTTTTT
d_call: .; j_call: TRBJ1-2; v_call: TRBV6-1; clone_size: few; cdr3_aa: CASSLGNYGYTF; cdr3_nt: TGTGCCAGCAGTTTGGGCAACTATGGCTACACCTTC
d_call: .; j_call: TRBJ2-7; v_call: TRBV10-3; clone_size: .; cdr3_aa: CAISEAGDEQYF; cdr3_nt: TGTGCCATCAGTGAGGCCGGGGACGAGCAGTACTTC
d_call: .; j_call: TRBJ1-2; v_call: TRBV9; clone_size: .; cdr3_aa: CASSKTDRSRYTF; cdr3_nt: TGTGCCAGCAGCAAAACAGACAGATCCCGCTACACCTTC
d_call: TRBD2; j_call: TRBJ2-1; v_call: TRBV4-3; clone_size: .; cdr3_aa: CASSQDLAGGIRNEQFF; cdr3_nt: TGCGCCAGCAGCCAAGATCTGGCGGGGGGGATCCGCAATGAGCAGTTCTTC
d_call: .; j_call: TRBJ2-1; v_call: TRBV4-3; clone_size: .; cdr3_aa: CASSQDLGDSEGSLNEQFF; cdr3_nt: TGCGCCAGCAGCCAAGATCTGGGCGATTCGGAGGGATCCCTCAATGAGCAGTTCTTC
d_call: .; j_call: TRBJ2-3; v_call: TRBV9; clone_size: .; cdr3_aa: CASSLNTDTQYF; cdr3_nt: TGTGCCAGCAGCCTTAACACAGATACGCAGTATTTT
d_call: TRBD2; j_call: TRBJ2-5; v_call: TRBV7-9; clone_size: .; cdr3_aa: CSSSFGTSGGLETQYF; cdr3_nt: TGTTCCAGCAGCTTTGGGACTAGCGGGGGATTAGAGACCCAGTACTTC
d_call: TRBD1; j_call: TRBJ2-4; v_call: TRBV15; clone_size: .; cdr3_aa: CATSPDRGRDKNIQYF; cdr3_nt: TGTGCCACCAGCCCAGACAGGGGACGCGACAAAAACATTCAGTACTTC
d_call: .; j_call: TRBJ1-2; v_call: TRBV30; clone_size: .; cdr3_aa: CAWSNPPLAPYGYTF; cdr3_nt: TGTGCCTGGAGTAATCCACCTTTGGCTCCCTATGGCTACACCTTC
d_call: TRBD2; j_call: TRBJ2-7; v_call: TRBV11-1; clone_size: .; cdr3_aa: CASSFRWTSGSYEQYF; cdr3_nt: TGTGCCAGCAGCTTCCGTTGGACTAGCGGGAGTTACGAGCAGTACTTC
d_call: TRBD2; j_call: TRBJ2-7; v_call: TRBV4-2; clone_size: .; cdr3_aa: CASSQDMVAGALSYEQYF; cdr3_nt: TGTGCCAGCAGCCAAGATATGGTAGCGGGAGCCCTCTCCTACGAGCAGTACTTC
d_call: TRBD2; j_call: TRBJ2-7; v_call: TRBV27; clone_size: .; cdr3_aa: CASSALPRLAGDYEQYF; cdr3_nt: TGTGCCAGCAGTGCCCTACCTAGACTAGCGGGGGACTACGAGCAGTACTTC
d_call: .; j_call: TRBJ2-7; v_call: TRBV7-2; clone_size: .; cdr3_aa: CASSLSSYEQYF; cdr3_nt: TGTGCCAGCAGCTTGTCATCCTACGAGCAGTACTTC
d_call: .; j_call: TRBJ1-3; v_call: TRBV30; clone_size: .; cdr3_aa: CACTKTDSGNTIYF; cdr3_nt: TGTGCCTGCACAAAGACAGACTCTGGAAACACCATATATTTT
d_call: .; j_call: TRBJ2-3; v_call: TRBV14; clone_size: .; cdr3_aa: CASSRTSTSREYF; cdr3_nt: TGTGCCAGCAGCCGCACTAGCACGAGTAGGGAGTATTTT
d_call: .; j_call: TRBJ2-7; v_call: TRBV20-1; clone_size: .; cdr3_aa: CSAPQSYEQYF; cdr3_nt: TGCAGTGCTCCCCAGTCCTACGAGCAGTACTTC
d_call: .; j_call: TRBJ1-5; v_call: TRBV4-3; clone_size: .; cdr3_aa: CASNQEAGPTNQPQHF; cdr3_nt: TGCGCCAGCAACCAAGAGGCGGGACCCACCAATCAGCCCCAGCATTTT
d_call: TRBD1; j_call: TRBJ1-3; v_call: TRBV7-2; clone_size: once; cdr3_aa: CASRPTTGGIGGNTIYF; cdr3_nt: TGTGCCAGCAGACCCACGACAGGGGGAATAGGGGGAAACACCATATATTTT
d_call: .; j_call: TRBJ1-2; v_call: TRBV2; clone_size: few; cdr3_aa: CASSQPAGRGDYGYTF; cdr3_nt: TGTGCCAGCAGTCAGCCAGCAGGGAGGGGTGACTATGGCTACACCTTC
d_call: .; j_call: TRBJ2-2; v_call: TRBV28; clone_size: .; cdr3_aa: CASSLGGPTGELFF; cdr3_nt: TGTGCCAGCAGTTTGGGGGGACCGACCGGGGAGCTGTTTTTT
d_call: .; j_call: TRBJ1-5; v_call: TRBV7-8; clone_size: .; cdr3_aa: CASSLSNSGVNNQPQHF; cdr3_nt: TGTGCCAGCAGCTTATCAAATTCAGGGGTGAACAATCAGCCCCAGCATTTT
d_call: TRBD2; j_call: TRBJ2-7; v_call: TRBV28; clone_size: .; cdr3_aa: CASTPIQPGGVEQYF; cdr3_nt: TGTGCCAGCACTCCAATACAACCGGGAGGGGTCGAGCAGTACTTC
d_call: TRBD1; j_call: TRBJ2-7; v_call: TRBV6-5; clone_size: .; cdr3_aa: CASSWDRGPYEQYF; cdr3_nt: TGTGCCAGCAGTTGGGACAGGGGACCCTACGAGCAGTACTTC
d_call: .; j_call: TRBJ2-2; v_call: TRBV6-1; clone_size: .; cdr3_aa: CASSKGQSRPGELFF; cdr3_nt: TGTGCCAGCAGTAAAGGACAGTCTAGACCCGGGGAGCTGTTTTTT
d_call: TRBD1; j_call: TRBJ1-5; v_call: TRBV5-1; clone_size: .; cdr3_aa: CASSLAPTGTVDQPQHF; cdr3_nt: TGCGCCAGCAGCTTGGCCCCGACCGGGACAGTGGATCAGCCCCAGCATTTT